The 24 T cell receptor beta chains listed next were all sequenced from one sample in a study of shared clonotypes between healthy human individuals. Profiled with immunoSEQ multiplex PCR; TCRdb holds only in-frame clones, not every one. The sample records over 2 million clones, around 93% being singletons. The material sequenced was naive CD4+ T cells from PBMCs. Specified subset: CD45RA+ positively selected. The receptors shown here come from a man aged 18 to 30 in good health. Some clones in this sample may be carry-over from other donors' samples.

The chain couples TRBV4-1 to TRBJ2-5; 7 positions match TRBD2. V shed 0 bases and J 7 bases; nucleotides not matched to a gene: 8. This CDR3 has 15 residues. The germline CDR1 and CDR2 sequences are MGHRA and YSYEKL. In DNA, the CDR3 is TGCGCCAGCAGCCAAGAAGGGGAGGGTGCTGGGACCCAGTACTTC. It encodes CASSQEGEGAGTQYF.

The rearrangement links TRBV28 to TRBJ1-1; TRBD1 aligns across 7 bases. Germline CDR1 MDHEN, CDR2 SYDVKM. The CDR3 contains 15 residues. Germline trimming cut 2 bases from V and 0 bases from J; bases unmatched to any gene: 3. This chain's CDR3 is CASSLKQGLNTEAFF. The DNA for the CDR3 is TGTGCCAGCAGTTTAAAACAGGGGCTGAACACTGAAGCTTTCTTT. Variable domain in full (rest from reference TRBV28 and TRBJ1-1): DVKVTQSSRYLVKRTGEKVFLECVQDMDHENMFWYRQDPGLGLRLIYFSYDVKMKEKGDIPEGYSVSREKKERFSLILESASTNQTSMYLCASSLKQGLNTEAFFGQGTRLTVV.

This clone is a singleton in its sample. V usage is TRBV28 and J usage is TRBJ2-3, with TRBD1 as a possible D gene (6 bases). V lost 5 bases, J lost 5 bases, and 14 bases lay in between. The length of the CDR3 is 14 residues. In germline, CDR1 is MDHEN, CDR2 SYDVKM. The CDR3 region has the DNA TGTGCCAGCAGTCCTGCAGGGGCAGGAGATACGCAGTATTTT. Protein sequence: CASSPAGAGDTQYF.

J is TRBJ2-3 and V is TRBV19; a possible D gene is TRBD1 (6 bases). The CDR3 loop spans 16 amino acids. Germline V gene sequence: CDR1 LNHDA, CDR2 SQIVND (reference sequence). V shed 5 bases and J shed 0 bases, with 15 bases lying between them. The CDR3 is CASSVDSWQSTDTQYF. CDR3 DNA sequence: TGTGCCAGTAGTGTGGACAGCTGGCAAAGCACAGATACGCAGTATTTT.

CDR3 amino acids: CASSLPGGRQETQYF. The CDR3 DNA follows: TGTGCCAGCAGCCTACCAGGGGGTCGGCAAGAGACCCAGTACTTC. This chain uses TRBV28 with TRBJ2-5, with 7 bases lining up with TRBD1. Germline CDR1 MDHEN, CDR2 SYDVKM. V shed 6 bases, J shed 2 bases, and the junction held 9 bases outside the gene matches. The CDR3 consists of 15 residues.

This chain joins TRBV29-1 and TRBJ2-3, with TRBD2 matching 13 bases. V lost 5 bases, J lost 13 bases, and 9 bases stayed unmatched. This CDR3 comprises 13 residues. In germline, CDR1 is SQVTM, CDR2 ANQGSEA. The CDR3 loop reads CSVRGLAGVPKYF. The CDR3 nucleotides read TGCAGCGTTCGCGGACTAGCGGGAGTTCCCAAGTATTTT.

This chain joins TRBV5-4 and TRBJ2-7; TRBD2 agrees at 12 bases. There are 14 residues in the CDR3. CDR1 and CDR2 from the germline V gene are SGHNT and YYREEE (reference sequence). V was pared by 5 bases and J by 3 bases, with 3 bases of the junction left unmatched. In DNA, the CDR3 is TGTGCCAGCAGGACTAGCGGGAGTAGCTACGAGCAGTACTTC. It translates to CASRTSGSSYEQYF. The full variable domain, completed using reference TRBV5-4 and TRBJ2-7, is ETGVTQSPTHLIKTRGQQVTLRCSSQSGHNTVSWYQQALGQGPQFIFQYYREEENGRGNFPPRFSGLQFPNYSSELNVNALELDDSALYLCASRTSGSSYEQYFGPGTRLTVT.

The V and J genes are TRBV28 and TRBJ2-7, with D perhaps being TRBD1 or TRBD2 (5 bases each). V was shortened by 4 bases and J by 2 bases, with 15 bases between the two germline ends. Germline CDR1 and CDR2: MDHEN and SYDVKM. The CDR3 consists of 15 residues. The CDR3 here is CASSSSWGWAYEQYF. The CDR3, as DNA: TGTGCCAGCAGTTCCTCTTGGGGGTGGGCCTACGAGCAGTACTTC.

The chain combines TRBV19 with TRBJ1-2, with D possibly matching TRBD1 (6 bases). Looked up from germline, CDR1 is LNHDA and CDR2 is SQIVND (reference sequence). Trimming pared 4 bases from V and 7 bases from J, leaving 19 bases between. The CDR3 loop spans 15 amino acids. The chain's CDR3 is CASSTYRDKDSGYTF. The CDR3 region has the DNA TGTGCCAGTAGTACCTACAGGGATAAGGACTCTGGCTACACCTTC.

This chain uses TRBV28 with TRBJ2-7; 13 positions agree with TRBD2. From germline, CDR1 is MDHEN and CDR2 SYDVKM. V lost 6 bases to trimming and J lost 3 bases; unmatched junction nucleotides: 14. This CDR3 spans 18 amino acids. CDR3 sequence: CASSRSLGTSGNNYEQYF. The DNA of the CDR3 is TGTGCCAGCAGCCGATCCCTGGGGACTAGCGGGAACAACTACGAGCAGTACTTC.

This clone was observed a single time. This chain links TRBV29-1 with TRBJ2-1, with D perhaps being TRBD1 or TRBD2 (5 bases each). V lost 6 bases and J lost 6, with 18 bases in between. The germline V gene encodes CDR1 SQVTM and CDR2 ANQGSEA. The CDR3 runs to 14 residues. The CDR3 reads CSVGQTGRPNEQFF. The DNA for the CDR3 is TGCAGCGTCGGACAAACGGGACGTCCCAATGAGCAGTTCTTC.

The V call is TRBV18, the J call TRBJ1-4; D possibly corresponds to TRBD1 (5 bases). The CDR3 loop spans 14 amino acids. V lost 2 bases, J lost 7 bases, and 11 bases lay in between. Germline CDR1 and CDR2: KGHSH and LQKENI. Here the CDR3 reads CASSPGAGLEKLFF. CDR3 DNA sequence: TGTGCCAGCTCACCAGGGGCAGGGCTTGAAAAACTGTTTTTT.

On this clone: Different DNA sequences within this sample yield the same CDR3. V gene TRBV29-1 combines with J gene TRBJ1-1; D is unresolved. Trimming removed 4 bases at V and 0 bases at J, with 9 bases between. The CDR3 consists of 13 residues. Germline V gene data show CDR1 as SQVTM and CDR2 as ANQGSEA. CDR3 in DNA: TGCAGCGTTGTTGGCAGAATGAACACTGAAGCTTTCTTT. Protein product: CSVVGRMNTEAFF.

This clone was recorded only once. The gene calls are TRBV5-1 and TRBJ1-4; TRBD1 is a possible D gene (6 bases). Germline V gene lookup returns CDR1 SGHRS and CDR2 YFSETQ. The V end was cut by 2 bases, the J end by 5 bases, with 10 bases between. CDR3 length: 14 residues. The CDR3 DNA reads as TGCGCCAGCAGCTTCGAGGGGGGGAATGAAAAACTGTTTTTT. Translation: CASSFEGGNEKLFF.

This chain joins TRBV27 and TRBJ1-2; 10 nucleotides match TRBD1. The CDR3 has 16 residues. The V gene's germline CDR1 is MNHEY and CDR2 SMNVEV (reference sequence). V shed 5 bases and J 8 bases; nucleotides not matched to a gene: 14. CDR3 region: CASSALPGQGLRGYTF. The CDR3 region has the DNA TGTGCCAGCAGTGCCTTACCGGGACAGGGGTTGAGGGGCTACACCTTC.

This clone was observed a handful of times. The sample carries other DNA sequences with the same CDR3. The chain recombines TRBV10-3 with TRBJ2-2, with D hard to call. This CDR3 region has 14 residues. Trimming cost V 0 bases and J 4 bases, with 6 bases left between them. Germline V CDR1 and CDR2: ENHRY, SYGVKD. The CDR3 loop reads CAISESRSTGELFF. The CDR3 bases are TGTGCCATCAGTGAGTCGCGGAGCACCGGGGAGCTGTTTTTT.

The V and J genes are TRBV10-1 and TRBJ2-7; D not resolved. The CDR3 is made up of 15 amino acids. Germline V gene sequence: CDR1 WNHNN, CDR2 SYGVQD (reference sequence). V shed 3 bases and J shed 2 bases, with 14 bases lying between them. CDR3 sequence: CASSDRLEPTYEQYF. In nucleotides, the CDR3 is TGCGCCAGCAGTGACCGGTTGGAGCCTACCTACGAGCAGTACTTC.

The chain is built from TRBV11-2 and TRBJ1-2, with 8 bases fitting TRBD1. This CDR3 comprises 13 residues. The V segment lost 3 bases and the J segment 4 bases; nucleotides outside the gene matches: 1. Germline V gene sequence: CDR1 SGHAT, CDR2 FQNNGV. The CDR3 protein is CASSLTGVYGYTF. In DNA form, the CDR3 reads TGTGCCAGCAGCTTGACAGGGGTCTATGGCTACACCTTC.

The chain combines TRBV9 with TRBJ1-6; TRBD1 agrees at 10 bases. Germline-derived CDR1 and CDR2 are SGDLS and YYNGEE. The CDR3 extends over 17 amino acids. J gave up 7 bases and V 4 bases, and 11 bases lay outside the gene matches. The CDR3 spells CASSSDRGRWGNSPLHF. The CDR3, as DNA: TGTGCCAGCAGCTCCGACAGGGGGCGTTGGGGGAATTCACCCCTCCACTTT.

This clone was counted between two and nine times. The chain recombines TRBV10-3 with TRBJ1-1; TRBD1 aligns across 7 bases. This CDR3 has 13 amino acids. V shed 7 bases and J 0 bases; nucleotides not matched to a gene: 2. Germline V gene data show CDR1 as ENHRY and CDR2 as SYGVKD. The CDR3 is CAIKQGLNTEAFF. CDR3 bases: TGTGCCATCAAACAGGGGTTGAACACTGAAGCTTTCTTT.

The rearrangement links TRBV10-1 to TRBJ1-2; perhaps TRBD1 as D (5 bases). The CDR3 consists of 13 residues. V shed 6 bases and J shed 7 bases, with 15 bases lying between them. Germline CDR1 is WNHNN and CDR2 is SYGVQD (reference sequence). CDR3 in DNA: TGCGCCAGCAGCCGGGTGAGGGGCGGTGGCTACACCTTC. This encodes CASSRVRGGGYTF.

This clone was observed a few times. The chain uses TRBV2 and TRBJ2-6; D is unresolved. Germline lookup yields CDR1 SNHLY and CDR2 FYNNEI. The CDR3 covers 15 residues. With 5 bases removed from V and 0 bases from J, the gap between germline ends came to 8 bases. The DNA of the CDR3 is TGTGCCAGCAGTCGGACGGACTCTGGGGCCAACGTCCTGACTTTC. This sequence encodes CASSRTDSGANVLTF.

The chain couples TRBV19 to TRBJ1-3; 9 bases map to TRBD1. V dropped 6 bases and J dropped 2; count of bases not matched to a gene: 5. Germline V gene data show CDR1 as LNHDA and CDR2 as SQIVND (reference sequence). The CDR3 length is 15 residues. CDR3 region: CASSSDRGTGNTIYF. The CDR3 region has the DNA TGTGCCAGTAGCAGCGACAGGGGGACTGGAAACACCATATATTTT.

The chain uses TRBV28 and TRBJ2-1, with a possible D match to TRBD1 (7 bases). Germline lookup yields CDR1 MDHEN and CDR2 SYDVKM. Trimming left V 3 bases short and J 16 bases short, with 16 bases between. The CDR3 totals 12 residues. CDR3 in DNA: TGTGCCAGCAGTTTCTCCAGGGGGGCAGATTTCTTC. It is translated as CASSFSRGADFF.